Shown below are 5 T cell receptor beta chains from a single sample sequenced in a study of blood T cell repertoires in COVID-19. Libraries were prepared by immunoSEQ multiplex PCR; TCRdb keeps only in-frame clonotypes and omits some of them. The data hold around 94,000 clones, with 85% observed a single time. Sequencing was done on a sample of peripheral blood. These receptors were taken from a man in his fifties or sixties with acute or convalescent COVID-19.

CDR3 bases: TGCAGCTTGGACAGGGGCGCCCCAGTGGGCTACACCTTC. It translates to CSLDRGAPVGYTF. This chain uses TRBV29-1 with TRBJ1-2; 9 bases are a match to TRBD1. There are 13 residues in the CDR3. Trimming removed 8 bases from V and 8 bases from J; junction bases left unmatched: 12. The germline gives CDR1 SQVTM, CDR2 ANQGSEA. Full variable domain (remainder filled in from reference TRBV29-1 and TRBJ1-2): SAVISQKPSRDICQRGTSLTIQCQVDSQVTMMFWYRQQPGQSLTLIATANQGSEATYESGFVIDKFPISRPNLTFSTLTVSNMSPEDSSIYLCSLDRGAPVGYTFGSGTRLTVV.

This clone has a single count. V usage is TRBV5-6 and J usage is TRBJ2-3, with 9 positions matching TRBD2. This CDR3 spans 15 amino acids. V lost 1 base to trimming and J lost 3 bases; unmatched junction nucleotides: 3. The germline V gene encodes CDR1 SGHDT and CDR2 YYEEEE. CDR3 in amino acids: CASSLLAGETDTQYF. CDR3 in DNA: TGTGCCAGCAGCTTGTTAGCGGGAGAGACAGATACGCAGTATTTT.

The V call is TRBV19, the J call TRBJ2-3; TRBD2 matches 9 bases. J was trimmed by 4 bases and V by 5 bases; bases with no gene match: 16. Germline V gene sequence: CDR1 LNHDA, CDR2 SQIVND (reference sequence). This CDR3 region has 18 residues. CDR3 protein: CASSLGSGRTGVADTQYF. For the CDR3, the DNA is TGTGCCAGTAGTTTAGGAAGCGGGAGGACGGGTGTTGCAGATACGCAGTATTTT.

The CDR3 loop reads CASSPPTSYEQYF. As DNA, the CDR3 is TGTGCCAGCTCACCGCCGACTAGCTACGAGCAGTACTTC. This chain joins TRBV18 and TRBJ2-7; a possible D gene is TRBD2 (6 bases). The CDR3 contains 13 residues. Trimming shortened V by 3 bases and J by 3 bases, and 9 bases separated the two germline ends. In germline, CDR1 is KGHSH, CDR2 LQKENI.

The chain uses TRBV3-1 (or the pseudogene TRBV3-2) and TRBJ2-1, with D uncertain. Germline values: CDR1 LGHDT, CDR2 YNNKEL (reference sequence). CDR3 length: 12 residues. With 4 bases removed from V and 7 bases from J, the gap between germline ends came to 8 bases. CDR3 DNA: TGTGCCAGCAGCCCACAGAAGAATGAGCAGTTCTTC. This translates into CASSPQKNEQFF.